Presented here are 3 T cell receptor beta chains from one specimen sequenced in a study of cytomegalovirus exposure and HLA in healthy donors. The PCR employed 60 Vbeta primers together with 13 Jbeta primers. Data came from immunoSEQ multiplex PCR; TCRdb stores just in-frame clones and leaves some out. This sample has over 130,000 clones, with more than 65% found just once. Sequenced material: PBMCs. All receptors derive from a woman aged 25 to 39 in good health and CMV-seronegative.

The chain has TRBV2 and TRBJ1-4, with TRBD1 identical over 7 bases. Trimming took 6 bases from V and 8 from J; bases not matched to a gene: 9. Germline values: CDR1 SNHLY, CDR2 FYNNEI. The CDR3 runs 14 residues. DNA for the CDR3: TGTGCCAGCAGCGATTCCGGGACAGACGAAAAACTGTTTTTT. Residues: CASSDSGTDEKLFF. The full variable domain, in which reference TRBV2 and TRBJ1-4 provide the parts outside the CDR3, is EPEVTQTPSHQVTQMGQEVILRCVPISNHLYFYWYRQILGQKVEFLVSFYNNEISEKSEIFDDQFSVERPDGSNFTLKIRSTKLEDSAMYFCASSDSGTDEKLFFGSGTQLSVL.

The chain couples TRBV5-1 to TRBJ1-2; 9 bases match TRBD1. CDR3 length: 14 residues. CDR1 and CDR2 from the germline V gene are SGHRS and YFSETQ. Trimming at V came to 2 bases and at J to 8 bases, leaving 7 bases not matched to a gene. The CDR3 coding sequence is TGCGCCAGCAGCTTATGGACAGGGGACCCGGGCTACACCTTC. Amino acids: CASSLWTGDPGYTF.

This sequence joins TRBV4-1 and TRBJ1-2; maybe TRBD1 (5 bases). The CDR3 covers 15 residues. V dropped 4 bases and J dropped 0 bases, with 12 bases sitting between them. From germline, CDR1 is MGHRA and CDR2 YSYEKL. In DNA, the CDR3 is TGCGCCAGCAGCCCGCTTAGGACAACTAACTATGGCTACACCTTC. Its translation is CASSPLRTTNYGYTF.